The sequence of this TCR beta chain was determined in a study of blood T cell repertoires in COVID-19. Study in general: Researchers got acute and convalescent COVID-19 samples from the United States, Italy and Spain. T cells, B-cell-depleted T cells, or PBMCs supplied cDNA or gDNA.

Trimming removed 1 base from V and 8 bases from J; junction bases left unmatched: 14. The CDR3 length is 18 residues. Germline CDR1 reads MDHEN; CDR2 reads SYDVKM. Those who participated ranged in age from 18 to 89 years and resided in about two dozen US areas. Original methodology: Estimates of nucleated cell counts were drawn from the amplification of reference gene primers. Produced via immunoSEQ multiplex PCR; TCRdb's table is partial and in-frame only. The DNA gave D and trimming, while V, J and clone size come from that table. The top ten clones hold approximately 2.9% of a sample with 250,000 or so clones, roughly 90% of them seen once.

The sequencing input was PBMCs or T cells enriched from blood (not recorded which). This rearrangement joins TRBV28 to TRBJ1-2, with 12 bases lining up with TRBD1. The sequence derives from a man between 40 and 49 years old who had been exposed to COVID-19. The CDR3 coding sequence is TGTGCCAGCAGTTTATTTTCCGGGACAGGGGGCGTAAGGCTCGGCTACACCTTC. It encodes CASSLFSGTGGVRLGYTF.